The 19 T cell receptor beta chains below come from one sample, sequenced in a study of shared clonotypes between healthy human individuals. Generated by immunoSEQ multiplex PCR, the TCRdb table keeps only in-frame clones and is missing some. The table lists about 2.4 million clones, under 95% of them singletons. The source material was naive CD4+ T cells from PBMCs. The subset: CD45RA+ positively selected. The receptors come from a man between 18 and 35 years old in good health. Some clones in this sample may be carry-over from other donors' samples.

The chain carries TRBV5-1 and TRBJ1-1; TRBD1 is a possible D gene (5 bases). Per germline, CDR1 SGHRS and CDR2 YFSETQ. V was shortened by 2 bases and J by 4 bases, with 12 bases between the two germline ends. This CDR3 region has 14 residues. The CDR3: CASSFSGISTEAFF. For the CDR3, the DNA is TGCGCCAGCAGCTTTTCAGGGATTTCCACTGAAGCTTTCTTT.

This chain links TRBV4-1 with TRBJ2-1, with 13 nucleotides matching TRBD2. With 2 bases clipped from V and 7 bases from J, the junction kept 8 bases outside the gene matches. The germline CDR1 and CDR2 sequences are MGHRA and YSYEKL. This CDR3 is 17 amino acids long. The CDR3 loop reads CASSQLTSGRYQNEQFF. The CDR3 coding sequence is TGCGCCAGCAGCCAACTGACTAGCGGGAGGTATCAGAATGAGCAGTTCTTC.

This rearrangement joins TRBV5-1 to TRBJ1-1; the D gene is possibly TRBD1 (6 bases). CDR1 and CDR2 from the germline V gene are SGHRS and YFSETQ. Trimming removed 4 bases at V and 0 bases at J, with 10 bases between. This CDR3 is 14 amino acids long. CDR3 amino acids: CASSQTGLNTEAFF. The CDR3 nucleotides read TGCGCCAGCAGCCAAACAGGGCTGAACACTGAAGCTTTCTTT.

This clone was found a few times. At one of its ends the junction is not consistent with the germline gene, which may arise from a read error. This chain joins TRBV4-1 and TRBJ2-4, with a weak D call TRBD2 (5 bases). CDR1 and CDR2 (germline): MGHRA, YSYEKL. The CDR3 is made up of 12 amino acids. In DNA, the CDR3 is TGCGCCAGCAGCCAGGCCACTAGGGCCTCGCGGTTC. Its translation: CASSQATRASRF.

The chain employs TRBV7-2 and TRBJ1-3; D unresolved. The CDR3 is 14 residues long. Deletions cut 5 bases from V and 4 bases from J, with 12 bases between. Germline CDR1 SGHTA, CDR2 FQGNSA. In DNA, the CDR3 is TGTGCCAGCAGCATCGACGTTGGAGGAAACACCATATATTTT. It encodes CASSIDVGGNTIYF.

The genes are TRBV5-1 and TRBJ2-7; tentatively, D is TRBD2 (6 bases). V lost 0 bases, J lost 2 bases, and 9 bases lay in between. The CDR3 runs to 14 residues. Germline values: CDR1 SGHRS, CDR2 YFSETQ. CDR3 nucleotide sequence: TGCGCCAGCAGCTTGGAACGGGGGACCTACGAGCAGTACTTC. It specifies CASSLERGTYEQYF.

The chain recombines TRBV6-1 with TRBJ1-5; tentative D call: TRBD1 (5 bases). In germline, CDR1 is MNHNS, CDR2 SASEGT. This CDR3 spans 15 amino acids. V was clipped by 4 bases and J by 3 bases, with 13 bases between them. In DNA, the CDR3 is TGTGCCAGCAGTGTGACACCGGGGCACAATCAGCCCCAGCATTTT. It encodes CASSVTPGHNQPQHF.

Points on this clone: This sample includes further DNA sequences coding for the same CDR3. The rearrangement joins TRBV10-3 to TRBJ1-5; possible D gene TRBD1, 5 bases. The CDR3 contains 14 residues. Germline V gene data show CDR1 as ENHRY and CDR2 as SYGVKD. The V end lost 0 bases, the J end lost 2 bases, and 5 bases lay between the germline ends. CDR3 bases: TGTGCCATCAGTGAGTCGGGGGGCAATCAGCCCCAGCATTTT. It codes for CAISESGGNQPQHF.

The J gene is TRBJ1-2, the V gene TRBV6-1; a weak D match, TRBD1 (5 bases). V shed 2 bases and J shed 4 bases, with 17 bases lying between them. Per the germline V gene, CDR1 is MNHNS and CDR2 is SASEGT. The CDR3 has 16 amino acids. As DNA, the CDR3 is TGTGCCAGCAGTGAAATGGGTGGACACCTCATCTATGGCTACACCTTC. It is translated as CASSEMGGHLIYGYTF.

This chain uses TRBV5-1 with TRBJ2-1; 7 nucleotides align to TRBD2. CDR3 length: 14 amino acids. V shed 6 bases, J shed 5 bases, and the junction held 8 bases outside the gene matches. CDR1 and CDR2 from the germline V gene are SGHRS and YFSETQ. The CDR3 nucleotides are TGCGCCAGCACCCGGGGGGACTACAACAATGAGCAGTTCTTC. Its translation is CASTRGDYNNEQFF.

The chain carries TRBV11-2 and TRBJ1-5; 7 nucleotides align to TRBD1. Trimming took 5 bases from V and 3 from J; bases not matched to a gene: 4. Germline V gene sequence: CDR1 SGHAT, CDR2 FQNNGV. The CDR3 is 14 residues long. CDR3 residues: CASSAGTVNQPQHF. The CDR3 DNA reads TGTGCCAGCAGCGCAGGGACAGTCAATCAGCCCCAGCATTTT.

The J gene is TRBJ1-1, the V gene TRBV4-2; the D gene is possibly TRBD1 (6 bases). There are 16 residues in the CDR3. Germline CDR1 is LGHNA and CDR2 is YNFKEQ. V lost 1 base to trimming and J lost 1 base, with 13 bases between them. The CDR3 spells CASSQVLQGPNTEAFF. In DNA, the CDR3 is TGTGCCAGCAGCCAAGTTCTCCAGGGGCCGAACACTGAAGCTTTCTTT.

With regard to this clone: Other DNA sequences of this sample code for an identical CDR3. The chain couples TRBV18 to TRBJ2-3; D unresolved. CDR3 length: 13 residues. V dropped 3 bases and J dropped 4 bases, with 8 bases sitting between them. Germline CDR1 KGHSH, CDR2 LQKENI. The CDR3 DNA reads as TGTGCCAGCTCACCCCCGGGCGCAGATACGCAGTATTTT. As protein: CASSPPGADTQYF. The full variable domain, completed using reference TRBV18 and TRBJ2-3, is NAGVMQNPRHLVRRRGQEARLRCSPMKGHSHVYWYRQLPEEGLKFMVYLQKENIIDESGMPKERFSAEFPKEGPSILRIQQVVRGDSAAYFCASSPPGADTQYFGPGTRLTVL.

The CDR3 region is CSVVKGVGQALDYTF. CDR3 DNA: TGCAGCGTTGTAAAGGGCGTGGGACAGGCCCTTGACTACACCTTC. The gene calls are TRBV29-1 and TRBJ1-2, with 8 bases identical to TRBD1. The ends lost 4 bases at V and 10 bases at J; junction bases unmatched: 17. Germline V CDR1 and CDR2: SQVTM, ANQGSEA. The CDR3 extends over 15 amino acids. Drawing the rest from reference TRBV29-1 and TRBJ1-2, the complete variable domain is SAVISQKPSRDICQRGTSLTIQCQVDSQVTMMFWYRQQPGQSLTLIATANQGSEATYESGFVIDKFPISRPNLTFSTLTVSNMSPEDSSIYLCSVVKGVGQALDYTFGSGTRLTVV.

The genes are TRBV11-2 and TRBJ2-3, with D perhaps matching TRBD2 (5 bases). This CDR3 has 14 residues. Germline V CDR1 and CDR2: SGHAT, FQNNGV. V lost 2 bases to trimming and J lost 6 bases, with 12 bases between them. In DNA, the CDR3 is TGTGCCAGCAGCTTAACAGAGGCTAGCGATACGCAGTATTTT. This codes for CASSLTEASDTQYF.

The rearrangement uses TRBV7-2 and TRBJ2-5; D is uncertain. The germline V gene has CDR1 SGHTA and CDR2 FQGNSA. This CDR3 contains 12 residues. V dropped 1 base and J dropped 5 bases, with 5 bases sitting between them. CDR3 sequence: CASSLELETQYF. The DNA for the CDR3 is TGTGCCAGCAGCTTAGAGTTGGAGACCCAGTACTTC.

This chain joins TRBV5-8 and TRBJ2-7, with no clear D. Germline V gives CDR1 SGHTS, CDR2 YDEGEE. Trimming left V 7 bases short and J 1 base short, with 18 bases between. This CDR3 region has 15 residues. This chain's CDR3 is CASAYRRPSSYEQYF. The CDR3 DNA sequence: TGTGCCAGCGCGTATCGACGTCCTAGTTCCTACGAGCAGTACTTC.

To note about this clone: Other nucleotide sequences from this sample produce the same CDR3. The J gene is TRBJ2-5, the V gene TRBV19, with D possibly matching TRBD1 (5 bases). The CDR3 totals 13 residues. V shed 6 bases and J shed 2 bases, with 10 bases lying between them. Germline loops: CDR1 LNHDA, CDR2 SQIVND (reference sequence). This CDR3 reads CASSPRGQETQYF. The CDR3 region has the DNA TGTGCCAGTAGCCCTAGGGGACAAGAGACCCAGTACTTC.

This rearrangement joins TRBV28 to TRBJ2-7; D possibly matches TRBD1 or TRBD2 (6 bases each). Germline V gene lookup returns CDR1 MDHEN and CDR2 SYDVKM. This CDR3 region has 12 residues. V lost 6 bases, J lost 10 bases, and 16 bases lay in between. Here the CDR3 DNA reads TGTGCCAGCAGCAAGCCGAGGGGGGATCAGTACTTC. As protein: CASSKPRGDQYF.